The TCR beta chain described here comes from a study of PD-L1 blockade in urothelial cancer. The CDR3 covers 14 residues. V dropped 7 bases and J dropped 1 base, with 14 bases sitting between them. Germline V gene sequence: CDR1 MDHEN, CDR2 SYDVKM. A spike-in of synthetic TCR analog templates was added to each PCR. Sequencing used immunoSEQ multiplex PCR; TCRdb keeps in-frame clones, though not all of them. Of fewer than 45,000 clones in the sample, around 33% were seen once. The receptor was derived from a man aged 55 to 69 with urothelial cancer. The V gene is TRBV28, the J gene TRBJ2-7; perhaps TRBD2 as D (6 bases). The sample here was tumor tissue, taken before atezolizumab (anti-PD-L1) treatment. CDR3 sequence: CASTPRGSSYEQYF. CDR3 nucleotides: TGTGCCAGCACCCCTCGGGGGTCTTCCTACGAGCAGTACTTC.